A selection of T cell receptor beta chains follows, all from one sample in a study of blood T cell repertoires in COVID-19. Here immunoSEQ multiplex PCR was the method, and the copy in TCRdb shows in-frame clones only, minus some. The data contain 150,000 or so clones, around four fifths of them singletons. Sequenced material: PBMCs or T cells enriched from blood (not recorded which). The receptor set was obtained from a woman aged 50 to 60 in a cohort exposed to, infected with or recovered from COVID-19 (not recorded which). The CDR3 runs from the conserved cysteine through the conserved F or W. Each record gives: CDR3 DNA, CDR3 protein, clone size, V gene, J gene, D gene. D genes are given only for firm matches. The listing skips clone size in some rows; elsewhere it reads once, few, many or a size class.

CDR3 DNA: TGTGCCAGCAATCTTGACCAGGGCAATCAGCCCCAGCATTTT
CDR3 protein: CASNLDQGNQPQHF
clone size: -
V gene: TRBV2
J gene: TRBJ1-5
D gene: -

CDR3 DNA: TGTGCCAGCAGCTACGGACAGGGCGAACTGTTTTTT
CDR3 protein: CASSYGQGELFF
clone size: -
V gene: TRBV3-1/TRBV3-2
J gene: TRBJ1-4
D gene: TRBD1

CDR3 DNA: TGTGCCAGTCGCCCTTTCCCCGGGACAGGGGACCAAGAGACCCAGTACTTC
CDR3 protein: CASRPFPGTGDQETQYF
clone size: few
V gene: TRBV19
J gene: TRBJ2-5
D gene: TRBD1

CDR3 DNA: TGTGCCAGCAGCCAAGGGCGCGGGGGAGAAATTAGAAACACCATATATTTT
CDR3 protein: CASSQGRGGEIRNTIYF
clone size: few
V gene: TRBV4-2
J gene: TRBJ1-3
D gene: -

CDR3 DNA: TGTGCCAGCAGTCGAGGGACTAGCGGCCGCTCCTACGAGCAGTACTTC
CDR3 protein: CASSRGTSGRSYEQYF
clone size: -
V gene: TRBV28
J gene: TRBJ2-7
D gene: TRBD2

CDR3 DNA: TGCGCCAGCAGCCAAGCCACTTCTGGAAACACCATATATTTT
CDR3 protein: CASSQATSGNTIYF
clone size: -
V gene: TRBV5-1
J gene: TRBJ1-3
D gene: -

CDR3 DNA: TGTGCCAGCAGCCCCGAGGCAGATTACAATGAGCAGTTCTTC
CDR3 protein: CASSPEADYNEQFF
clone size: -
V gene: TRBV7-6
J gene: TRBJ2-1
D gene: -

CDR3 DNA: TGCAGCGTTGAAGGTCAGGGCTACGAGCAGTACTTC
CDR3 protein: CSVEGQGYEQYF
clone size: once
V gene: TRBV29-1
J gene: TRBJ2-7
D gene: -

CDR3 DNA: TGTGCCATCAGGACAACTAGCGGGAGCTCCTACGAGCAGTACTTC
CDR3 protein: CAIRTTSGSSYEQYF
clone size: -
V gene: TRBV10-3
J gene: TRBJ2-7
D gene: TRBD2

CDR3 DNA: TGCAGCGGTGGGACAGGGGTCGTGAACACTGAAGCTTTCTTT
CDR3 protein: CSGGTGVVNTEAFF
clone size: -
V gene: TRBV29-1
J gene: TRBJ1-1
D gene: TRBD1

CDR3 DNA: TGTGCCACCAGCAGAACTCAGGGGGCGCGAAATGAGCAGTTCTTC
CDR3 protein: CATSRTQGARNEQFF
clone size: -
V gene: TRBV15
J gene: TRBJ2-1
D gene: TRBD1

CDR3 DNA: TGTGCCAGTAGTATCCCCGGCGAGGGACCCCTCCACTTT
CDR3 protein: CASSIPGEGPLHF
clone size: -
V gene: TRBV19
J gene: TRBJ1-6
D gene: -

CDR3 DNA: TGTGCCAGCAGCCTCGCTCGGACAGATACGCAGTATTTT
CDR3 protein: CASSLARTDTQYF
clone size: -
V gene: TRBV6-6
J gene: TRBJ2-3
D gene: -

CDR3 DNA: TGCAGCGTTGAAGCCGGTCAGGGGGTCACCTACGAGCAGTACTTC
CDR3 protein: CSVEAGQGVTYEQYF
clone size: -
V gene: TRBV29-1
J gene: TRBJ2-7
D gene: TRBD1

CDR3 DNA: TGTGCCAGCAGCTACAGCGGACAGCTGGAAGAGCAGTTCTTC
CDR3 protein: CASSYSGQLEEQFF
clone size: once
V gene: TRBV7-3
J gene: TRBJ2-1
D gene: -

CDR3 DNA: TGTGCCAGCAGTTGGGGGGGAGGGGCCAACGTCCTGACTTTC
CDR3 protein: CASSWGGGANVLTF
clone size: -
V gene: TRBV6-5
J gene: TRBJ2-6
D gene: TRBD2

CDR3 DNA: TGTGCCAGCAGATTACAGGGGGCAAACAATCAGCCCCAGCATTTT
CDR3 protein: CASRLQGANNQPQHF
clone size: -
V gene: TRBV2
J gene: TRBJ1-5
D gene: TRBD1

CDR3 DNA: TGTGCCATCAGTGAGGATACATACAATGAGCAGTTCTTC
CDR3 protein: CAISEDTYNEQFF
clone size: -
V gene: TRBV10-3
J gene: TRBJ2-1
D gene: -

CDR3 DNA: TGTGCCAGCAGCCTCCCGGGGGGGGGCCTCTACAATGAGCAGTTCTTC
CDR3 protein: CASSLPGGGLYNEQFF
clone size: -
V gene: TRBV5-6
J gene: TRBJ2-1
D gene: TRBD2

CDR3 DNA: TGTGCCAGCAGCTTAGAGGGTTCGAATTCACCCCTCCACTTT
CDR3 protein: CASSLEGSNSPLHF
clone size: -
V gene: TRBV7-3
J gene: TRBJ1-6
D gene: -

CDR3 DNA: TGTGCCAGCAGCGCGGACAGGGGAGAGTCACCCCTCCACTTT
CDR3 protein: CASSADRGESPLHF
clone size: -
V gene: TRBV9
J gene: TRBJ1-6
D gene: TRBD1

CDR3 DNA: TGTGCCAGCAGCCAAGCCTTTACACAGGGCTCTGGAAACACCATATATTTT
CDR3 protein: CASSQAFTQGSGNTIYF
clone size: once
V gene: TRBV3-1/TRBV3-2
J gene: TRBJ1-3
D gene: -

CDR3 DNA: TGTGCCAGCAGCTTAGACCCGGACAAGAGGGAAGCTTTCTTT
CDR3 protein: CASSLDPDKREAFF
clone size: -
V gene: TRBV7-9
J gene: TRBJ1-1
D gene: -

CDR3 DNA: TGCGCCAGCAGCTTGGAGGCTAGCGGGAGAAATGAGCAGTTCTTC
CDR3 protein: CASSLEASGRNEQFF
clone size: -
V gene: TRBV5-1
J gene: TRBJ2-1
D gene: TRBD2

CDR3 DNA: TGTGCCAGCAGCGTAGTTCCAGGCCCGAACGGGGATGGCTACACCTTC
CDR3 protein: CASSVVPGPNGDGYTF
clone size: -
V gene: TRBV9
J gene: TRBJ1-2
D gene: -

CDR3 DNA: TGTGCCAGCTCCCCGGGACTAGACCCAGATACGCAGTATTTT
CDR3 protein: CASSPGLDPDTQYF
clone size: -
V gene: TRBV18
J gene: TRBJ2-3
D gene: TRBD2

CDR3 DNA: TGTGCCAGCAGCAACCTAGCGGCTATAGATACGCAGTATTTT
CDR3 protein: CASSNLAAIDTQYF
clone size: -
V gene: TRBV7-2
J gene: TRBJ2-3
D gene: TRBD2

CDR3 DNA: TGCGCCAGCAGCCCCGCCGGGGGGTCCGGGGAGCTGTTTTTT
CDR3 protein: CASSPAGGSGELFF
clone size: -
V gene: TRBV5-1
J gene: TRBJ2-2
D gene: TRBD2

CDR3 DNA: TGTGCCAGCAGCATTAGAGGGCGGGGAACTGAAGCTTTCTTT
CDR3 protein: CASSIRGRGTEAFF
clone size: once
V gene: TRBV7-8
J gene: TRBJ1-1
D gene: -

CDR3 DNA: TGTGCCAGCAGCTTGCGCGACAGGGTTCCTGAAGCTTTCTTT
CDR3 protein: CASSLRDRVPEAFF
clone size: -
V gene: TRBV5-6
J gene: TRBJ1-1
D gene: TRBD1

CDR3 DNA: TGTGCCAGTAGTATGAGGGGCACAGATACGCAGTATTTT
CDR3 protein: CASSMRGTDTQYF
clone size: -
V gene: TRBV19
J gene: TRBJ2-3
D gene: -

CDR3 DNA: TGTGCCAGCAGTCCGACAGGGGCTAATGAAAAACTGTTTTTT
CDR3 protein: CASSPTGANEKLFF
clone size: -
V gene: TRBV27
J gene: TRBJ1-4
D gene: TRBD1

CDR3 DNA: TGTGCCAGCAGTGGGACAGGGGGTAAGAATGAGCAGTTCTTC
CDR3 protein: CASSGTGGKNEQFF
clone size: -
V gene: TRBV6-2/TRBV6-3
J gene: TRBJ2-1
D gene: TRBD1

CDR3 DNA: TGTGCCAGCAGCCGGGGAGGTCGGGGCACTGAAGCTTTCTTT
CDR3 protein: CASSRGGRGTEAFF
clone size: -
V gene: TRBV28
J gene: TRBJ1-1
D gene: -

CDR3 DNA: TGCAGCGCCATTGGAGATACTACAGGGGCTAACTATGGCTACACCTTC
CDR3 protein: CSAIGDTTGANYGYTF
clone size: -
V gene: TRBV29-1
J gene: TRBJ1-2
D gene: TRBD1

CDR3 DNA: TGCGCCACCAGCAGGGCGGGGGACACAGATACGCAGTATTTT
CDR3 protein: CATSRAGDTDTQYF
clone size: once
V gene: TRBV5-1
J gene: TRBJ2-3
D gene: TRBD2

CDR3 DNA: TGTGCCACCAGCAGAGAGTCGACAGGGAGCTCTGGGGCCAACGTCCTGACTTTC
CDR3 protein: CATSRESTGSSGANVLTF
clone size: -
V gene: TRBV15
J gene: TRBJ2-6
D gene: TRBD1

CDR3 DNA: TGTGCCAGCAGCTTAAGAAAGACAGAAGACTATGGCTACACCTTC
CDR3 protein: CASSLRKTEDYGYTF
clone size: -
V gene: TRBV7-2
J gene: TRBJ1-2
D gene: -

CDR3 DNA: TGTGCCAGCACCCGGGAGGGCCTAGGAGATACGCAGTATTTT
CDR3 protein: CASTREGLGDTQYF
clone size: -
V gene: TRBV11-2
J gene: TRBJ2-3
D gene: TRBD2

CDR3 DNA: TGTGCCAGCAGTTACGGGGGGGCTGGGAATCAGCCCCAGCATTTT
CDR3 protein: CASSYGGAGNQPQHF
clone size: -
V gene: TRBV6-5
J gene: TRBJ1-5
D gene: -

CDR3 DNA: TGTGCCATCAGTGAGTCGGGAGCGGCTAATGAAAAACTGTTTTTT
CDR3 protein: CAISESGAANEKLFF
clone size: -
V gene: TRBV10-3
J gene: TRBJ1-4
D gene: -

CDR3 DNA: TGTGCCAGCAGCTTCATTTCAGGGATGGGAGAGACCCAGTACTTC
CDR3 protein: CASSFISGMGETQYF
clone size: many
V gene: TRBV5-5
J gene: TRBJ2-5
D gene: -

CDR3 DNA: TGTGCCAGCAGCCAAGCTACTACGATTTTAAGGTACGAGCAGTACTTC
CDR3 protein: CASSQATTILRYEQYF
clone size: -
V gene: TRBV4-2
J gene: TRBJ2-7
D gene: -

CDR3 DNA: TGTGCCACCAGCAGAGATCAGGCGTACCAAGAGACCCAGTACTTC
CDR3 protein: CATSRDQAYQETQYF
clone size: -
V gene: TRBV15
J gene: TRBJ2-5
D gene: -

CDR3 DNA: TGTGCCAGCAGCTCCTCGGGGGGGTACACAGATACGCAGTATTTT
CDR3 protein: CASSSSGGYTDTQYF
clone size: -
V gene: TRBV11-3
J gene: TRBJ2-3
D gene: TRBD2

CDR3 DNA: TGTGCCAGCAGCGCAGGTAACAGGAGGAACACTGAAGCTTTCTTT
CDR3 protein: CASSAGNRRNTEAFF
clone size: -
V gene: TRBV5-8
J gene: TRBJ1-1
D gene: -

CDR3 DNA: TGCGCCAGCAGCTCGAATGCCGGACAGGCTAGCACAGATACGCAGTATTTT
CDR3 protein: CASSSNAGQASTDTQYF
clone size: -
V gene: TRBV5-1
J gene: TRBJ2-3
D gene: TRBD1

CDR3 DNA: TGTGCCAGCGGGGGGTCTAGCACAGATACGCAGTATTTT
CDR3 protein: CASGGSSTDTQYF
clone size: -
V gene: TRBV25-1
J gene: TRBJ2-3
D gene: -

CDR3 DNA: TGTGCCAGCAGTGAAGGGGCTAGCGGGAGTGGTGAGCAGTTCTTC
CDR3 protein: CASSEGASGSGEQFF
clone size: -
V gene: TRBV6-1
J gene: TRBJ2-1
D gene: TRBD2

CDR3 DNA: TGCGCCAGCAGCTTGGGGGACAGGGGAGGCTACGAGCAGTACTTC
CDR3 protein: CASSLGDRGGYEQYF
clone size: -
V gene: TRBV5-1
J gene: TRBJ2-7
D gene: TRBD1

CDR3 DNA: TGTGCCAGCAGCTTGGTGGGGGGAAGTTATGGCTACACCTTC
CDR3 protein: CASSLVGGSYGYTF
clone size: once
V gene: TRBV5-6
J gene: TRBJ1-2
D gene: -

CDR3 DNA: TGCGCCAGCAGCTCCGGACAGGGGTCGTACAATGAGCAGTTCTTC
CDR3 protein: CASSSGQGSYNEQFF
clone size: -
V gene: TRBV5-1
J gene: TRBJ2-1
D gene: TRBD1

CDR3 DNA: TGTGCCAGCAGCAAAATCGGGCCAGGGGGCAAGAACACTGAAGCTTTCTTT
CDR3 protein: CASSKIGPGGKNTEAFF
clone size: -
V gene: TRBV21-1
J gene: TRBJ1-1
D gene: -

CDR3 DNA: TGTGCCAGCAGCGTAGTGGGGGTGAGGGGGTCTGAAGCTTTCTTT
CDR3 protein: CASSVVGVRGSEAFF
clone size: -
V gene: TRBV9
J gene: TRBJ1-1
D gene: -

CDR3 DNA: TGTGCCAGCAGCCAAGATTCTTGGGACAGGCCTTATGGCTACACCTTC
CDR3 protein: CASSQDSWDRPYGYTF
clone size: -
V gene: TRBV4-2
J gene: TRBJ1-2
D gene: TRBD1

CDR3 DNA: TGTGCCAGTAGTATTCGGGGGTTCGATAATTCACCCCTCCACTTT
CDR3 protein: CASSIRGFDNSPLHF
clone size: -
V gene: TRBV19
J gene: TRBJ1-6
D gene: -

CDR3 DNA: TGCGCCAGCAGCTTAACCAGGAAGAACACTGAAGCTTTCTTT
CDR3 protein: CASSLTRKNTEAFF
clone size: -
V gene: TRBV5-1
J gene: TRBJ1-1
D gene: -

CDR3 DNA: TGTGCCAGCAGTACTAGGTGGCTGGGGTACGAGCAGTACTTC
CDR3 protein: CASSTRWLGYEQYF
clone size: -
V gene: TRBV28
J gene: TRBJ2-7
D gene: -

CDR3 DNA: TGTGCCAGCAGCTTGGATAGGGAGGGAGAGACCCAGTACTTC
CDR3 protein: CASSLDREGETQYF
clone size: -
V gene: TRBV5-6
J gene: TRBJ2-5
D gene: TRBD2